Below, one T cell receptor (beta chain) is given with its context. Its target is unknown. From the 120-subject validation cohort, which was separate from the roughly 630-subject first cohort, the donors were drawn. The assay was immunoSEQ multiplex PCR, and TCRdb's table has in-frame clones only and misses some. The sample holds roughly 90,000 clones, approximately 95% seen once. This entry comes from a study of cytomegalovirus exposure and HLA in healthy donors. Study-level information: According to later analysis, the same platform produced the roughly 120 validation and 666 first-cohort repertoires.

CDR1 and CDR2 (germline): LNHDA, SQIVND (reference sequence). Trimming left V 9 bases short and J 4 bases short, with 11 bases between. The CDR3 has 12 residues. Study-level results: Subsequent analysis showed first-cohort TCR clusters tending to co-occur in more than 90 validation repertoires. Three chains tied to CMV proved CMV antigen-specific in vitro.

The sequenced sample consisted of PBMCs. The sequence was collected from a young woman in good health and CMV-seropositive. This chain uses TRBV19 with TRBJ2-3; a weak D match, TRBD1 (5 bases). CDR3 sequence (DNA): TGTGCCAGCCGACAGAGCGCAGATACGCAGTATTTT. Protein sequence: CASRQSADTQYF.